The clone carrying this T cell receptor beta chain has only a few counts. The antigen is unknown. Profiled with immunoSEQ multiplex PCR; TCRdb holds only in-frame clones, not every one. The sample contains about 70,000 clones, approximately 88% of which appear only once. This specimen belongs to a study of T cells in localized non-small cell lung cancer. Study results and limitations: Median detection of top 100 tumor clones in adjacent lung was about 60 clones. Only one tumor region was sequenced, so heterogeneity remains possible. Adjacent uninvolved lung had the highest clonality, suggesting focused antigen responses. Elevated circulating T cell density in blood was associated with longer overall survival.

V lost 0 bases, J lost 4 bases, and 2 bases stayed unmatched. The length of the CDR3 is 15 residues. CDR1 and CDR2 from the germline V gene are SGHRS and YFSETQ. The chain has TRBV5-1 and TRBJ1-2; TRBD1 aligns across 11 bases. The origin of this receptor is a female donor aged 60 or older with stage I lung adenocarcinoma. The starting material was peripheral blood, obtained before any cancer treatment. The CDR3 coding sequence is TGCGCCAGCAGCTTGGGGGACAGGGGGGCCTATGGCTACACCTTC. Translated: CASSLGDRGAYGYTF.